These 27 T cell receptor beta chains share one sample of origin, sequenced in a study of shared clonotypes between healthy human individuals. In the naive CD8 group, cells lacked CD45RO and were positively selected for CCR7, so terminally differentiated effector memory CD45RA+ cells were left out. Sequencing used immunoSEQ multiplex PCR; TCRdb keeps in-frame clones, though not all of them. The data contain about 2.1 million clones, approximately 94% of them seen just once; the ten biggest clones take up more than 1.5%. The sequencing sample was made of naive CD8+ T cells from PBMCs. These receptors all come from a man between 18 and 35 years old in good health. Some clones in this sample may be carry-over from other donors' samples.

V and J are TRBV4-1 and TRBJ2-3, with a tentative D call TRBD1 (6 bases). V was clipped by 3 bases and J by 2 bases, with 15 bases between them. CDR1 and CDR2 from the germline V gene are MGHRA and YSYEKL. The CDR3 is 16 amino acids. CDR3: CASSHPGQRATDTQYF. DNA of the CDR3: TGCGCCAGCAGCCACCCGGGACAAAGGGCCACAGATACGCAGTATTTT.

This clone was detected once. The CDR3: CASSMGQGIGEQYF. DNA of the CDR3: TGTGCCAGTAGTATGGGACAGGGAATAGGCGAGCAGTACTTC. This chain joins TRBV19 and TRBJ2-7; 9 bases fit TRBD1. The CDR3 sequence is 14 residues long. V was clipped by 3 bases and J by 6 bases; unmatched bases: 6. The germline gives CDR1 LNHDA, CDR2 SQIVND (reference sequence).

The gene calls are TRBV6-5 and TRBJ2-1; no definite D call. Germline CDR1 is MNHEY and CDR2 is SVGAGI. The ends were cut back, 8 bases at V and 9 bases at J, with 5 bases in the middle. This CDR3 spans 9 amino acids. This CDR3 reads CASRVEQFF. The CDR3 bases are TGTGCCAGCCGTGTTGAGCAGTTCTTC.

CDR3 protein: CASSHRGQGDQPQHF. The CDR3 DNA reads as TGCGCCAGCAGCCATAGGGGACAGGGCGATCAGCCCCAGCATTTT. The chain combines TRBV4-1 with TRBJ1-5; 9 nucleotides agree with TRBD1. This CDR3 has 15 residues. The J segment lost 5 bases and the V segment lost 3 bases, leaving 5 bases of the junction unmatched. Germline CDR1 reads MGHRA; CDR2 reads YSYEKL.

CDR3 bases: TGTGCCAGCACCTCGGACAGGGCCGAGCAGTACTTC. This codes for CASTSDRAEQYF. This chain connects TRBV27 to TRBJ2-7; 8 bases fit TRBD1. There are 12 residues in the CDR3. Germline values: CDR1 MNHEY, CDR2 SMNVEV (reference sequence). V shed 7 bases and J 6 bases; nucleotides not matched to a gene: 5.

The chain is built from TRBV27 and TRBJ1-2, with TRBD1 as a possible D gene (6 bases). The CDR3 is made up of 14 amino acids. Germline CDR1 reads MNHEY; CDR2 reads SMNVEV (reference sequence). V gave up 1 base and J gave up 6 bases, with 12 bases separating them. The CDR3 spells CASSLYGGPDGYTF. CDR3 nucleotide sequence: TGTGCCAGCAGTTTATATGGGGGGCCAGATGGCTACACCTTC.

V is TRBV10-2 and J is TRBJ1-1; D is ambiguous. V shed 7 bases and J shed 4 bases, with 4 bases lying between them. CDR3 length: 10 amino acids. Germline V CDR1 and CDR2: WSHSY, SAAADI. CDR3 coding DNA: TGCGCCAGCACGGGCACTGAAGCTTTCTTT. Translation gives CASTGTEAFF.

The chain couples TRBV27 to TRBJ1-6; D gene uncertain. Trimming shortened V by 2 bases and J by 8 bases, and 7 bases separated the two germline ends. This CDR3 region has 13 residues. The V gene's germline CDR1 is MNHEY and CDR2 SMNVEV (reference sequence). The CDR3 protein is CASSLRWYSPLHF. The CDR3 DNA reads TGTGCCAGCAGTTTAAGGTGGTATTCACCCCTCCACTTT.

This chain joins TRBV6-1 and TRBJ2-5, with 11 nucleotides matching TRBD2. This CDR3 has 16 amino acids. V was clipped by 3 bases and J by 5 bases; unmatched bases: 8. Germline CDR1 is MNHNS and CDR2 is SASEGT. As DNA, the CDR3 is TGTGCCAGCAGTGACCTACTAGCGGGAGTAGATGAGACCCAGTACTTC. Its protein is CASSDLLAGVDETQYF.

The rearrangement uses TRBV7-8 and TRBJ2-7; the match to TRBD1 covers 10 bases. CDR3 length equals 17 residues. The germline V gene has CDR1 SGHVS and CDR2 FQNEAQ. Trimming took 5 bases from V and 1 from J; bases not matched to a gene: 11. The CDR3 reads CASSVEGQGLYSYEQYF. The CDR3 coding sequence is TGTGCCAGCAGCGTAGAGGGACAGGGGTTATATTCCTACGAGCAGTACTTC.

Points on this clone: The same CDR3 can be traced to other DNA sequences in this sample. This chain joins TRBV19 and TRBJ2-3; D might be TRBD2 (5 bases). Trimming pared 3 bases from V and 3 bases from J, leaving 7 bases between. CDR1 LNHDA and CDR2 SQIVND come from the germline V gene (reference sequence). The CDR3 covers 13 residues. CDR3 loop: CASSIRDTDTQYF. As DNA, the CDR3 is TGTGCCAGTAGTATCCGGGATACAGATACGCAGTATTTT.

This clone was seen a few times. The chain is built from TRBV2 and TRBJ2-2; D is ambiguous. Looked up from germline, CDR1 is SNHLY and CDR2 is FYNNEI. The length of the CDR3 is 14 residues. Trimming shortened V by 2 bases and J by 10 bases, and 14 bases separated the two germline ends. CDR3 residues: CASSELAPTEELFF. The CDR3 DNA reads as TGTGCCAGCAGTGAACTGGCACCAACGGAGGAGCTGTTTTTT.

The rearrangement uses TRBV27 and TRBJ2-1; D gene ambiguous. CDR3 length: 14 amino acids. Germline CDR1 and CDR2: MNHEY and SMNVEV (reference sequence). Trimming removed 2 bases at V and 5 bases at J, with 10 bases between. CDR3 sequence (DNA): TGTGCCAGCAGTTTAAGGCAGTGGAACAATGAGCAGTTCTTC. Amino acids: CASSLRQWNNEQFF.

This clone was counted a few times. The sample has other DNA sequences that encode this CDR3 too. This chain uses TRBV29-1 with TRBJ1-1; D is undetermined. The CDR3 is made up of 12 amino acids. Germline CDR1 SQVTM, CDR2 ANQGSEA. With 4 bases removed from V and 1 base from J, the gap between germline ends came to 7 bases. CDR3 DNA sequence: TGCAGCGTTGTAGCCCCGAACACTGAAGCTTTCTTT. Protein product: CSVVAPNTEAFF.

The rearrangement links TRBV9 to TRBJ2-7; D is perhaps TRBD1 (6 bases). The CDR3 is 14 residues long. The V and J ends lost 4 bases and 0 bases respectively, with 11 bases between them. In germline, CDR1 is SGDLS, CDR2 YYNGEE. In DNA form, the CDR3 reads TGTGCCAGCAGCACAGACAGGAGCTCCTACGAGCAGTACTTC. This codes for CASSTDRSSYEQYF.

The CDR3 loop reads CASSVDGVSGANVLTF. The CDR3 nucleotides are TGTGCCAGCAGCGTAGATGGAGTTTCTGGGGCCAACGTCCTGACTTTC. The chain recombines TRBV9 with TRBJ2-6; no definite D call. Per the germline V gene, CDR1 is SGDLS and CDR2 is YYNGEE. This CDR3 has 16 residues. The ends were cut back, 0 bases at V and 1 base at J, with 8 bases in the middle. Full variable domain (remainder filled in from reference TRBV9 and TRBJ2-6): DSGVTQTPKHLITATGQRVTLRCSPRSGDLSVYWYQQSLDQGLQFLIQYYNGEERAKGNILERFSAQQFPDLHSELNLSSLELGDSALYFCASSVDGVSGANVLTFGAGSRLTVL.

The rearrangement joins TRBV29-1 to TRBJ2-7; 8 bases are a match to TRBD2. V shed 3 bases, J shed 6 bases, and the junction held 16 bases outside the gene matches. The CDR3 spans 16 residues. Germline V lookup: CDR1 SQVTM, CDR2 ANQGSEA. In DNA, the CDR3 is TGCAGCGTTGATTCGGGCAGGACAGCGGGAGTTCTCGAGCAGTACTTC. Translated, it gives CSVDSGRTAGVLEQYF.

The gene calls are TRBV30 and TRBJ2-7; a weak D match, TRBD2 (5 bases). The V and J ends lost 6 bases and 0 bases respectively, with 18 bases between them. CDR1 and CDR2 (germline): GTSNPN, SVGIG (reference sequence). The CDR3 is 15 residues long. The CDR3 sequence is CACAPGSESSYEQYF. The CDR3 DNA sequence: TGTGCCTGCGCTCCGGGGAGCGAGAGCTCCTACGAGCAGTACTTC.

This clone was seen a handful of times. The same CDR3 can be traced to other DNA sequences in this sample. This chain links TRBV27 with TRBJ1-5; D is unresolved. The V and J ends lost 2 bases and 0 bases respectively, with 5 bases between them. Germline CDR1 MNHEY, CDR2 SMNVEV (reference sequence). This CDR3 has 14 amino acids. The DNA of the CDR3 is TGTGCCAGCAGTTTACGGGATAGCAATCAGCCCCAGCATTTT. Translating it yields CASSLRDSNQPQHF.

This clone was seen a single time. The chain carries TRBV7-8 and TRBJ2-7, with D possibly called TRBD1 or TRBD2 (5 bases each). Germline V gives CDR1 SGHVS, CDR2 FQNEAQ. The ends were cut back, 7 bases at V and 3 bases at J, with 13 bases in the middle. CDR3 length: 13 residues. The CDR3 loop is CASTPGPIYEQYF. The DNA of the CDR3 is TGTGCCAGCACTCCGGGACCTATCTACGAGCAGTACTTC.

Comments on this clone: The identical CDR3 is also encoded by other nucleotide sequences in the sample. The chain links TRBV27 to TRBJ2-7, with a weak D call TRBD2 (6 bases). The V and J ends lost 2 bases and 6 bases respectively, with 8 bases between them. The CDR3 spans 12 residues. From germline, CDR1 is MNHEY and CDR2 SMNVEV (reference sequence). CDR3 DNA sequence: TGTGCCAGCAGTTTAATCGGGGGCGAGCAGTACTTC. As protein: CASSLIGGEQYF.

This clone was counted once. The chain employs TRBV4-1 and TRBJ2-7; D not certain. Germline V gene data show CDR1 as MGHRA and CDR2 as YSYEKL. V was cut by 4 bases and J by 8 bases, with 9 bases left in between. The CDR3 has 11 amino acids. The CDR3 region has the DNA TGCGCCAGCAGCCTTGACCAAAAGCAGTACTTC. It is translated as CASSLDQKQYF.

V gene TRBV29-1 combines with J gene TRBJ1-2; D remains ambiguous. CDR3 length: 13 residues. Germline CDR1 SQVTM, CDR2 ANQGSEA. Trimming removed 6 bases from V and 3 bases from J, with 14 bases in between. The CDR3 nucleotides read TGCAGCGTCCCGGGAGACACTTACTATGGCTACACCTTC. Translating it yields CSVPGDTYYGYTF.

Comments on this clone: Other DNA sequences within the sample encode an identical CDR3. V is TRBV9 and J is TRBJ2-5; D is unclear. Trimming left V 0 bases short and J 2 bases short, with 11 bases between. The germline CDR1 and CDR2 sequences are SGDLS and YYNGEE. The CDR3 sequence is 15 residues long. The CDR3 bases are TGTGCCAGCAGCGTAGGGGGTGCAACGCAAGAGACCCAGTACTTC. Translation: CASSVGGATQETQYF.

The genes are TRBV9 and TRBJ1-1, with 10 bases identical to TRBD1. This CDR3 region has 13 residues. After removal of 3 bases from V and 10 bases from J, the junction contained 6 bases not matched to a gene. CDR1 and CDR2 from the germline V gene are SGDLS and YYNGEE. The CDR3 spells CASSGDRGRGAFF. CDR3 coding DNA: TGTGCCAGCAGCGGTGACAGGGGGCGCGGAGCTTTCTTT.

CDR3 in amino acids: CASSYRGENIQYF. For the CDR3, the DNA is TGTGCCAGCAGTTACAGGGGGGAAAACATTCAGTACTTC. This chain uses TRBV6-5 with TRBJ2-4, with D perhaps being TRBD1 or TRBD2 (6 bases each). The CDR3 covers 13 residues. V was pared by 2 bases and J by 5 bases, with 7 bases between. The germline V gene has CDR1 MNHEY and CDR2 SVGAGI.

For the CDR3, the DNA is TGTGCCAGCCGCCCCCCCGAACGTAGAATCTACGAGCAGTACTTC. Amino acids: CASRPPERRIYEQYF. The J gene is TRBJ2-7, the V gene TRBV28; D remains ambiguous. V dropped 8 bases and J dropped 3 bases, with 20 bases sitting between them. Germline CDR1 and CDR2: MDHEN and SYDVKM. The length of the CDR3 is 15 residues.